This TCR beta chain was observed in a study of blood T cell repertoires in COVID-19. For the study at large: PBMCs, B-cell-depleted T cells, or T cells provided the cDNA or gDNA that made up the material.

V was clipped by 3 bases and J by 5 bases; unmatched bases: 4. The CDR3 covers 14 residues. Germline V lookup: CDR1 SGHRS, CDR2 YFSETQ. Original handling: The assay estimated nucleated cells by amplifying reference gene primers. TCRdb keeps only in-frame clones here, not all; method: immunoSEQ multiplex PCR. V, J and clone size are taken as reported in that table, and D and trimming were inferred from the DNA itself. The profile shows approximately 46,000 clones, approximately 82% of them singletons. The receptor was isolated from a human donor in a cohort sampled during active COVID-19. The rearrangement joins TRBV5-1 to TRBJ1-5; 8 bases map to TRBD1. The specimen sequenced was peripheral blood. The CDR3 DNA follows: TGCGCCAGCAGCTCGTCAGGGGGCGATCAGCCCCAGCATTTT. This gives the protein CASSSSGGDQPQHF. The entire variable domain, with the rest obtained from reference TRBV5-1 and TRBJ1-5, is as follows: KAGVTQTPRYLIKTRGQQVTLSCSPISGHRSVSWYQQTPGQGLQFLFEYFSETQRNKGNFPGRFSGRQFSNSRSEMNVSTLELGDSALYLCASSSSGGDQPQHFGDGTRLSIL.